The rows below give T cell receptor beta chains drawn from one sample of a study of T cell responses to AZD1222 COVID-19 vaccine. Sequencing used immunoSEQ multiplex PCR; TCRdb keeps in-frame clones, though not all of them. The data show around 100,000 clones, with around 90% seen just once and around 1.7% held by the top ten. Sequenced here: peripheral blood, sampled on day 0 of AZD1222 vaccination. Receptors originate from an adult in good health. CDR3s include the opening cysteine and the closing phenylalanine or tryptophan. A D gene is named only where the DNA matches it firmly. Not all rows give a size; the values are once, few, many and, for expanded clones, a class.

v_call: TRBV29-1
j_call: TRBJ2-5
clone_size: NA
d_call: NA
cdr3_aa: CSVERRETQYF
cdr3_nt: TGCAGCGTTGAAAGGCGGGAAACCCAGTACTTC

v_call: TRBV27
j_call: TRBJ2-7
clone_size: NA
d_call: NA
cdr3_aa: CASSIWGGDQQYF
cdr3_nt: TGTGCCAGCAGCATTTGGGGTGGGGACCAGCAGTACTTC

v_call: TRBV5-1
j_call: TRBJ2-1
clone_size: once
d_call: TRBD2
cdr3_aa: CASSLVPRGRALGEQFF
cdr3_nt: TGCGCCAGCAGCTTGGTCCCTCGCGGGAGGGCTTTAGGTGAGCAGTTCTTC

v_call: TRBV4-1
j_call: TRBJ2-4
clone_size: NA
d_call: TRBD2
cdr3_aa: CASSQLGLAGAVNIQYF
cdr3_nt: TGCGCCAGCAGCCAACTAGGACTAGCGGGGGCTGTCAACATTCAGTACTTC

v_call: TRBV2
j_call: TRBJ1-6
clone_size: once
d_call: TRBD1
cdr3_aa: CASRVGTGAPLHF
cdr3_nt: TGTGCCAGCAGGGTAGGAACAGGGGCACCCCTCCACTTT

v_call: TRBV4-1
j_call: TRBJ2-1
clone_size: NA
d_call: TRBD2
cdr3_aa: CASSQLGLAGGGSSYNEQFF
cdr3_nt: TGCGCCAGCAGCCAACTGGGACTAGCGGGAGGAGGTAGCTCCTACAATGAGCAGTTCTTC

v_call: TRBV5-1
j_call: TRBJ2-2
clone_size: NA
d_call: TRBD1
cdr3_aa: CASSAIGQGAVTNTGELFF
cdr3_nt: TGCGCCAGCAGCGCGATCGGACAGGGAGCAGTTACGAACACCGGGGAGCTGTTTTTT

v_call: TRBV5-6
j_call: TRBJ1-1
clone_size: NA
d_call: NA
cdr3_aa: CASSFLDTEAFF
cdr3_nt: TGTGCCAGCAGTTTTTTGGACACTGAAGCTTTCTTT

v_call: TRBV28
j_call: TRBJ2-6
clone_size: NA
d_call: NA
cdr3_aa: CASSFSGSGANVLTF
cdr3_nt: TGTGCCAGCAGTTTTTCCGGCTCTGGGGCCAACGTCCTGACTTTC

v_call: TRBV28
j_call: TRBJ2-3
clone_size: NA
d_call: NA
cdr3_aa: CASSLRQGLYTDTQYF
cdr3_nt: TGTGCCAGCAGTTTACGACAGGGACTATACACAGATACGCAGTATTTT

v_call: TRBV5-1
j_call: TRBJ2-4
clone_size: NA
d_call: NA
cdr3_aa: CASSWDTKNIQYF
cdr3_nt: TGCGCCAGCAGCTGGGACACGAAAAACATTCAGTACTTC

v_call: TRBV5-1
j_call: TRBJ2-5
clone_size: NA
d_call: TRBD2
cdr3_aa: CASSLRLAASQETQYF
cdr3_nt: TGCGCCAGCAGCCTGCGACTAGCGGCCAGTCAAGAGACCCAGTACTTC

v_call: TRBV6-1
j_call: TRBJ2-7
clone_size: NA
d_call: NA
cdr3_aa: CASREGTYEQYF
cdr3_nt: TGTGCCAGCAGAGAAGGGACCTACGAGCAGTACTTC

v_call: TRBV6-4
j_call: TRBJ2-1
clone_size: once
d_call: NA
cdr3_aa: CASSESAGERRNEQFF
cdr3_nt: TGTGCCAGCAGTGAATCAGCGGGCGAACGTAGGAATGAGCAGTTCTTC

v_call: TRBV29-1
j_call: TRBJ1-1
clone_size: NA
d_call: NA
cdr3_aa: CSVGEGREAFF
cdr3_nt: TGCAGCGTTGGGGAGGGGCGTGAAGCTTTCTTT

v_call: TRBV9
j_call: TRBJ2-3
clone_size: once
d_call: TRBD2
cdr3_aa: CASSVVGLGADTQYF
cdr3_nt: TGTGCCAGCAGCGTAGTGGGACTAGGGGCAGATACGCAGTATTTT

v_call: TRBV3-1/TRBV3-2
j_call: TRBJ1-5
clone_size: NA
d_call: NA
cdr3_aa: CASSPGSHQPQHF
cdr3_nt: TGTGCCAGCAGCCCAGGGAGTCATCAGCCCCAGCATTTT

v_call: TRBV11-2
j_call: TRBJ1-1
clone_size: NA
d_call: NA
cdr3_aa: CASSFRTGLEAFF
cdr3_nt: TGTGCCAGCAGCTTCCGGACGGGTCTTGAAGCTTTCTTT

v_call: TRBV19
j_call: TRBJ1-5
clone_size: NA
d_call: NA
cdr3_aa: CASSPGTGSNQPQHF
cdr3_nt: TGTGCCAGTAGTCCCGGGACGGGAAGCAATCAGCCCCAGCATTTT

v_call: TRBV2
j_call: TRBJ1-3
clone_size: NA
d_call: TRBD1
cdr3_aa: CASSERDSSGNTIYF
cdr3_nt: TGTGCCAGCAGTGAAAGGGACAGCTCTGGAAACACCATATATTTT

v_call: TRBV9
j_call: TRBJ2-1
clone_size: NA
d_call: TRBD2
cdr3_aa: CASSVEEASGSGNEQFF
cdr3_nt: TGTGCCAGCAGCGTAGAGGAGGCTAGCGGGAGTGGAAATGAGCAGTTCTTC

v_call: TRBV6-2/TRBV6-3
j_call: TRBJ2-3
clone_size: NA
d_call: NA
cdr3_aa: CASSYWPDTQYF
cdr3_nt: TGTGCCAGCAGTTACTGGCCAGATACGCAGTATTTT